A single sample gave rise to the 20 T cell receptor beta chains below, sequenced in a study of OX40 agonist ivuxolimab in advanced cancers. Libraries were prepared by immunoSEQ multiplex PCR; TCRdb keeps only in-frame clonotypes and omits some of them. The sample has about 77,000 clones, 85% to 95% seen once. The sample here was CD4+ or CD8+ T cells sorted from blood, taken in a trial of the OX40 agonist ivuxolimab. Receptors originate from an adult with an advanced solid tumor such as melanoma, head and neck, liver or kidney cancer.

V gene TRBV5-1 combines with J gene TRBJ1-1; D is undetermined. The CDR3 totals 15 residues. V lost 0 bases, J lost 0 bases, and 9 bases lay in between. The germline CDR1 and CDR2 sequences are SGHRS and YFSETQ. The CDR3 DNA sequence: TGCGCCAGCAGCTTGGGTGACATAATGAACACTGAAGCTTTCTTT. Its protein product is CASSLGDIMNTEAFF.

The rearrangement uses TRBV6-5 and TRBJ2-1; D gene unclear. Trimming left V 10 bases short and J 4 bases short, with 8 bases between. Germline assignment: CDR1 MNHEY and CDR2 SVGAGI. The CDR3 runs to 11 residues. CDR3 in DNA: TGTGCCACCAGCCAATACAATGAGCAGTTCTTC. The encoded protein is CATSQYNEQFF.

The rearrangement uses TRBV7-9 and TRBJ1-2, with TRBD1 matching 7 bases. Trimming at V came to 1 base and at J to 2 bases, leaving 7 bases not matched to a gene. CDR1 is SEHNR and CDR2 is FQNEAQ in the germline V gene (reference sequence). This CDR3 has 16 residues. The CDR3 region is CASSLGDSQMNYGYTF. The DNA of the CDR3 is TGTGCCAGCAGCTTAGGGGACAGCCAAATGAACTATGGCTACACCTTC.

The rearrangement joins TRBV5-4 to TRBJ2-1, with a possible D match to TRBD2 (5 bases). Germline values: CDR1 SGHNT, CDR2 YYREEE (reference sequence). The V and J ends lost 10 bases and 8 bases respectively, with 22 bases between them. The CDR3 consists of 14 residues. This CDR3 is CAGSGRLSSDEQFF. The CDR3 DNA is TGTGCCGGATCTGGACGTCTGAGTAGCGATGAGCAGTTCTTC. Filled out from reference TRBV5-4 and TRBJ2-1, the complete variable domain reads ETGVTQSPTHLIKTRGQQVTLRCSSQSGHNTVSWYQQALGQGPQFIFQYYREEENGRGNFPPRFSGLQFPNYSSELNVNALELDDSALYLCAGSGRLSSDEQFFGPGTRLTVL.

CDR3 bases: TGCGCCAGCAGCCAAGAATGGGCGGGCGAGCAGTTCTTC. Its translation is CASSQEWAGEQFF. The chain combines TRBV4-3 with TRBJ2-1; perhaps TRBD2 as D (5 bases). The CDR3 runs 13 residues. CDR1 LGHNA and CDR2 YSLEER come from the germline V gene. Trimming took 0 bases from V and 10 from J, leaving 10 bases between them.

The CDR3 nucleotides read TGTGCCACCAGGCCACTAGCGGGAATGACCGCGAACACCGGGGAGCTGTTTTTT. It codes for CATRPLAGMTANTGELFF. The gene calls are TRBV27 and TRBJ2-2; 10 bases fit TRBD2. With 10 bases clipped from V and 0 bases from J, the junction kept 14 bases outside the gene matches. Looked up from germline, CDR1 is MNHEY and CDR2 is SMNVEV (reference sequence). The CDR3 extends over 18 amino acids.

The chain links TRBV7-3 to TRBJ2-2; D is ambiguous. There are 16 residues in the CDR3. Trimming took 2 bases from V and 0 from J, leaving 10 bases between them. Germline V gene lookup returns CDR1 SGHTA and CDR2 FQGTGA. CDR3 protein: CASSLQAVANTGELFF. The CDR3 DNA follows: TGTGCCAGCAGCTTACAGGCGGTCGCGAACACCGGGGAGCTGTTTTTT.

Points on this clone: A junction boundary mismatches the germline segment, possibly from a read error. The chain is built from TRBV28 and TRBJ2-1, with D unresolved. Germline V gene sequence: CDR1 MDHEN, CDR2 SYDVKM. This CDR3 is built from 14 residues. CDR3 sequence reads: CATSLVQSYNEQFF. The CDR3 nucleotides read TGTGCCACCAGTTTGGTCCAATCTTACAATGAGCAGTTCTTC.

The chain employs TRBV10-3 and TRBJ2-7; TRBD2 might be the D (5 bases). This CDR3 spans 14 amino acids. Trimming left V 6 bases short and J 3 bases short, with 15 bases between. Germline CDR1 ENHRY, CDR2 SYGVKD. The CDR3 is CAIRGGGSLYEQYF. In DNA, the CDR3 is TGTGCCATCAGGGGTGGCGGGTCCCTCTACGAGCAGTACTTC.

The rearrangement uses TRBV4-1 and TRBJ2-7; D gene ambiguous. This CDR3 is 18 amino acids long. From germline, CDR1 is MGHRA and CDR2 YSYEKL. V lost 1 base, J lost 2 bases, and 21 bases lay in between. CDR3: CASSQVALPARSTYEQYF. CDR3 sequence (DNA): TGCGCCAGCAGCCAAGTGGCATTACCAGCTCGGTCGACCTACGAGCAGTACTTC.

In regard to this clone: No DNA is shown, since the ends of the CDR3 on it are uncertain; the CDR3 is the one TCRdb lists. V gene TRBV5-1 combines with J gene TRBJ2-3; TRBD2 is taken as the D call from the table, unchecked against the DNA. The CDR3 contains 13 residues when both ends are counted. The germline CDR1 and CDR2 sequences are SGHRS and YFSETQ. This CDR3 reads CASSWASGTPGDF.

The chain combines TRBV2 with TRBJ2-2, with 7 positions matching TRBD1. The CDR3 has 15 amino acids. Germline trimming cut 7 bases from V and 1 base from J; bases unmatched to any gene: 6. Germline lookup yields CDR1 SNHLY and CDR2 FYNNEI. The CDR3 DNA follows: TGTGCCAGCAAACAGGGGACCATGAACACCGGGGAGCTGTTTTTT. Its translation: CASKQGTMNTGELFF.

The chain employs TRBV30 and TRBJ2-5; no clear D. CDR3 length: 13 residues. V was trimmed by 3 bases and J by 2 bases, leaving 10 bases between them. The V gene's germline CDR1 is GTSNPN and CDR2 SVGIG (reference sequence). For the CDR3, the DNA is TGTGCCTGGAGCAGGATGGGGCAAGAGACCCAGTACTTC. Encoded protein: CAWSRMGQETQYF.

V and J are TRBV7-2 and TRBJ1-1; the D gene is possibly TRBD1 (6 bases). Germline loops: CDR1 SGHTA, CDR2 FQGNSA. The CDR3 totals 14 residues. V was trimmed by 3 bases and J by 1 base, leaving 9 bases between them. CDR3 protein: CASSLLGQNTEAFF. DNA of the CDR3: TGTGCCAGCAGCTTGTTGGGACAGAACACTGAAGCTTTCTTT. Drawing the rest from reference TRBV7-2 and TRBJ1-1, the complete variable domain is GAGVSQSPSNKVTEKGKDVELRCDPISGHTALYWYRQSLGQGLEFLIYFQGNSAPDKSGLPSDRFSAERTGGSVSTLTIQRTQQEDSAVYLCASSLLGQNTEAFFGQGTRLTVV.

The V and J genes are TRBV23-1 and TRBJ2-7; 9 nucleotides agree with TRBD1. TRBV23-1 is given ORF status, its function remaining uncertain. This CDR3 region has 12 residues. Trimming took 9 bases from V and 7 from J; bases not matched to a gene: 7. CDR3 in amino acids: CARRTGVGEQYF. In DNA form, the CDR3 reads TGCGCCAGGAGGACAGGGGTCGGGGAGCAGTACTTC.

The chain carries TRBV6-6 and TRBJ2-5; D call uncertain. From germline, CDR1 is MNHNY and CDR2 SVGAGI (reference sequence). Trimming removed 0 bases from V and 5 bases from J, with 4 bases in between. There are 12 residues in the CDR3. This chain's CDR3 is CASSYSRETQYF. CDR3 in DNA: TGTGCCAGCAGTTACTCGAGGGAGACCCAGTACTTC.

In this sample, this clone turned up a few times. J is TRBJ1-5 and V is TRBV18; 8 bases agree with TRBD1. The length of the CDR3 is 14 residues. CDR1 KGHSH and CDR2 LQKENI come from the germline V gene. V lost 3 bases, J lost 4 bases, and 2 bases stayed unmatched. Here the CDR3 reads CASSPRQGNQPQHF. CDR3 in DNA: TGTGCCAGCTCACCCAGACAGGGGAATCAGCCCCAGCATTTT.

The chain carries TRBV7-2 and TRBJ2-3; possibly TRBD1 or TRBD2 for D (8 bases each). Per germline, CDR1 SGHTA and CDR2 FQGNSA. Trimming left V 5 bases short and J 4 bases short, with 25 bases between. The length of the CDR3 is 18 residues. The CDR3 region is CASSPPQGAGGFSDTQYF. The CDR3 nucleotides are TGTGCCAGCAGCCCTCCTCAGGGGGCGGGAGGTTTCTCAGATACGCAGTATTTT. Full variable domain (missing parts from reference TRBV7-2 and TRBJ2-3): GAGVSQSPSNKVTEKGKDVELRCDPISGHTALYWYRQSLGQGLEFLIYFQGNSAPDKSGLPSDRFSAERTGGSVSTLTIQRTQQEDSAVYLCASSPPQGAGGFSDTQYFGPGTRLTVL.

The chain combines TRBV11-2 with TRBJ2-7, with TRBD2 matching over 10 bases. Trimming cost V 6 bases and J 3 bases; bases outside gene matches: 8. This CDR3 spans 15 amino acids. The germline V gene has CDR1 SGHAT and CDR2 FQNNGV. The CDR3 sequence is CASRLGGTSVYEQYF. Here the CDR3 DNA reads TGTGCCAGCAGACTAGGGGGGACTAGCGTCTACGAGCAGTACTTC.

The sample holds one count of this clone. CDR3: CAWRGLAGFGELFF. The CDR3 nucleotides are TGTGCCTGGAGGGGACTAGCGGGGTTCGGGGAGCTGTTTTTT. The chain couples TRBV30 to TRBJ2-2, with TRBD2 identical over 13 bases. The CDR3 extends over 14 amino acids. Germline V CDR1 and CDR2: GTSNPN, SVGIG (reference sequence). Trimming cost V 3 bases and J 7 bases; bases outside gene matches: 2.